The next 5 T cell receptor beta chains were all read from a single sample in a study of blood T cell repertoires in COVID-19. Measured with immunoSEQ multiplex PCR; TCRdb has only the in-frame clones, and not every one. This sample yields around 300,000 clones, of which more than 75% are seen a single time; over 2% belongs to the top ten. The material sequenced was PBMCs or T cells enriched from blood (not recorded which). These receptors came from a woman younger than 30 who had recovered from COVID-19.

The J gene is TRBJ2-1, the V gene TRBV5-6; D might be TRBD2 (5 bases). The CDR3 loop spans 15 amino acids. Germline-derived CDR1 and CDR2 are SGHDT and YYEEEE. V lost 4 bases, J lost 2 bases, and 13 bases lay in between. The CDR3 reads CASSPLAYTYNEQFF. In DNA form, the CDR3 reads TGTGCCAGCAGCCCATTAGCGTACACCTACAATGAGCAGTTCTTC.

The chain has TRBV27 and TRBJ2-1; the D gene is possibly TRBD1 (5 bases). Trimming removed 2 bases from V and 4 bases from J, with 18 bases in between. This CDR3 is built from 17 residues. CDR1 and CDR2 from the germline V gene are MNHEY and SMNVEV (reference sequence). The DNA of the CDR3 is TGTGCCAGCAGTTTACTCGGCCCAGGGCGAATTTACAATGAGCAGTTCTTC. As protein: CASSLLGPGRIYNEQFF.

The CDR3 nucleotides are TGTGCCAGCAGTTACCAGGGCGGCTATGGCTACACCTTC. This sequence encodes CASSYQGGYGYTF. The chain uses TRBV6-5 and TRBJ1-2, with D tentatively TRBD1 (5 bases). This CDR3 comprises 13 residues. Per the germline V gene, CDR1 is MNHEY and CDR2 is SVGAGI. Deletions cut 2 bases from V and 4 bases from J, with 8 bases between.

The chain uses TRBV6-5 and TRBJ1-1; no clear D gene. The germline CDR1 and CDR2 sequences are MNHEY and SVGAGI. The CDR3 extends over 13 amino acids. Trimming left V 8 bases short and J 1 base short, with 11 bases between. CDR3 DNA: TGTGCCAGCCATCATCAGAAGAACACTGAAGCTTTCTTT. Protein sequence: CASHHQKNTEAFF.

The gene calls are TRBV7-3 and TRBJ1-1; D remains unclear. Trimming removed 6 bases at V and 4 bases at J, with 15 bases between. Germline V CDR1 and CDR2: SGHTA, FQGTGA. CDR3 length: 14 amino acids. The CDR3 here is CASSPMGSGTEAFF. CDR3 DNA sequence: TGTGCCAGCAGTCCAATGGGTAGCGGCACTGAAGCTTTCTTT.